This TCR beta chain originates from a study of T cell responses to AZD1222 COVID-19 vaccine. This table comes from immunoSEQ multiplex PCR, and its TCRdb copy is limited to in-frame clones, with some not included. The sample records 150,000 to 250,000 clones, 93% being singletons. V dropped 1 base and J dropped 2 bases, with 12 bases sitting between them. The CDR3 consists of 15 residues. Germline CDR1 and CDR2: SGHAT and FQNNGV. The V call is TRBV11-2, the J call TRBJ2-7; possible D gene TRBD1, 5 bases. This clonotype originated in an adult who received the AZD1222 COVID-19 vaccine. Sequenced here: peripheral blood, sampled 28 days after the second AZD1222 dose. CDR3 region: CASSLVPTATYEQYF. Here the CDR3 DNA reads TGTGCCAGCAGCTTAGTGCCGACAGCAACCTACGAGCAGTACTTC. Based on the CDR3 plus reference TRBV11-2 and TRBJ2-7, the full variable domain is EAGVAQSPRYKIIEKRQSVAFWCNPISGHATLYWYQQILGQGPKLLIQFQNNGVVDDSQLPKDRFSAERLKGVDSTLKIQPAKLEDSAVYLCASSLVPTATYEQYFGPGTRLTVT.